The rows below give T cell receptor beta chains drawn from one sample of a study of CD8 T cells in Susac syndrome. Using its own MiXCR run on the immunoSEQ multiplex PCR reads, TCRdb lists one record per CDR3 protein. The table has tens of thousands of distinct CDR3 sequences, over 85% seen once. The sequenced material came from CD8+ T cells from PBMCs. These TCRs come from a human donor in good health. CDR3s include the opening cysteine and the closing phenylalanine or tryptophan.

J gene	V gene	CDR3 protein
TRBJ2-7	TRBV2	CASSLSSGHTYEQYF
TRBJ2-3	TRBV20-1	CSALGGLYGASTDTQYF
TRBJ2-1	TRBV28	CASSYTEGLQYEQFF
TRBJ2-7	TRBV5-1	CASRFGGEDEQYF
TRBJ2-7	TRBV2	CASSPRDSSYEQYF
TRBJ2-1	TRBV7-7	CASSLASYNEQFF
TRBJ2-1	TRBV28	CASSFSRAQFF
TRBJ2-1	TRBV11-2	CATSQGGFTDEQFF
TRBJ1-2	TRBV4-1	CASSAPGQLVLYGYTF
TRBJ1-1	TRBV5-1	CASSLDRNTEAFF
TRBJ2-1	TRBV15	CATLGPSYNEQFF
TRBJ1-3	TRBV12-3/TRBV12-4	CASSPGQGGNTIYF
TRBJ2-7	TRBV6-5	CASSYTGQGATSYEQYF
TRBJ2-1	TRBV15	CATSPLPLAGINEQFF
TRBJ2-7	TRBV3-1	CASSQWSYEQYF
TRBJ1-1	TRBV5-1	CASSLMVAKNTEAFF
TRBJ2-7	TRBV24-1	CATSDTNDKSYEQYF
TRBJ2-1	TRBV29-1	CSVPTGYNEQFF
TRBJ2-1	TRBV4-1	CASSQDGLAGGLGNEQFF
TRBJ2-1	TRBV5-6	CASSFELGDTYNEQFF
TRBJ2-7	TRBV7-9	CASSPQTGTTKSYEQYF
TRBJ2-7	TRBV7-9	CASSSDYRVFEYEQYF
TRBJ2-7	TRBV20-1	CSAGPGEQYF
TRBJ2-5	TRBV4-1	CASSQRGRRETQYF
TRBJ2-1	TRBV5-6	CASTPTGYNEQFF
TRBJ1-5	TRBV29-1	CSVVGTVSFNQPQHF
TRBJ2-7	TRBV28	CASSPPGQYGRQYF
TRBJ2-1	TRBV28	CASRTDSGKGDEQFF
TRBJ1-2	TRBV6-6	CASGETNYGYTF
TRBJ2-7	TRBV11-2	CASSPSASPYEQYF
TRBJ1-1	TRBV4-1	CASSPNLGRIMNTEAFF
TRBJ2-1	TRBV9	CASSPDISYNEQFF
TRBJ2-5	TRBV15	CATSRGAMGSFETQYF
TRBJ2-7	TRBV4-1	CASSQGLAGGSEEQYF
TRBJ2-3	TRBV11-2	CASSPGGDTQYF
TRBJ1-2	TRBV29-1	CSASDVGEAGEFGYTF
TRBJ2-2	TRBV29-1	CSVEDRRQGNTGELFF
TRBJ1-1	TRBV7-9	CASSLSATFEAFF
TRBJ2-1	TRBV12-3/TRBV12-4	CASRSTSGRADEQFF
TRBJ2-7	TRBV5-6	CASSFGQNEQYF
TRBJ2-1	TRBV7-9	CASSETEPYNEQFF
TRBJ2-7	TRBV20-1	CSASGQGRVYEQYF
TRBJ1-2	TRBV20-1	CSARPGQTFYGYTF
TRBJ1-1	TRBV28	CASSPLGGRDRMNTEAFF